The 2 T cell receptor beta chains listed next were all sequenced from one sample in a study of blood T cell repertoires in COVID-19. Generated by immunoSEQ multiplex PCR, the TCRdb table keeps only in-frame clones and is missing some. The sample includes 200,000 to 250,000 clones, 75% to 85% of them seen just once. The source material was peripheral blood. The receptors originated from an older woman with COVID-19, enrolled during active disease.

CDR3 in amino acids: CASSPNPGWNSPLHF. The CDR3 DNA reads TGTGCCAGCAGTCCTAACCCGGGTTGGAATTCACCCCTCCACTTT. J is TRBJ1-6 and V is TRBV28; D remains ambiguous. This CDR3 contains 15 residues. Germline assignment: CDR1 MDHEN and CDR2 SYDVKM. The ends were cut back, 5 bases at V and 7 bases at J, with 15 bases in the middle.

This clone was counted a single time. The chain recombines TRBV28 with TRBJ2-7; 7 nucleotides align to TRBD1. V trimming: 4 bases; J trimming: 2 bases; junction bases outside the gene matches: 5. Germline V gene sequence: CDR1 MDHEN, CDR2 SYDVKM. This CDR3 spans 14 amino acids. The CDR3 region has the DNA TGTGCCAGCAGTTCCTTTGACAGGGCCTACGAGCAGTACTTC. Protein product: CASSSFDRAYEQYF.